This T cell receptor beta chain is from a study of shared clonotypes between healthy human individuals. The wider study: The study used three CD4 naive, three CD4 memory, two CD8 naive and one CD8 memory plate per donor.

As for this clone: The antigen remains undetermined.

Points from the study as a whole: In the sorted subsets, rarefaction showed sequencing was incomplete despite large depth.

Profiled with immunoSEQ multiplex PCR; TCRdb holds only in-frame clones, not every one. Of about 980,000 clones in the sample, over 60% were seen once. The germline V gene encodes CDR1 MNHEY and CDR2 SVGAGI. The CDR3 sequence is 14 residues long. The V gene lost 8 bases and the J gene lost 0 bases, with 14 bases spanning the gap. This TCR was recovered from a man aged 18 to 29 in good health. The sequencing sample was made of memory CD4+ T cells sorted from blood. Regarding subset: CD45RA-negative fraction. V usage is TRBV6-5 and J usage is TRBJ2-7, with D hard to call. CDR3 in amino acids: CASYSTSSSYEQYF. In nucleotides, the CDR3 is TGTGCCAGCTACTCCACGTCGAGCTCCTACGAGCAGTACTTC.